This T cell receptor (beta chain) was captured by sequencing in a study of OX40 agonist ivuxolimab in advanced cancers. Generated by immunoSEQ multiplex PCR, the TCRdb table keeps only in-frame clones and is missing some. There are 77,000 or so clones in the sample; 87% occur only once, and 0.45% to 0.7% lies in the top ten. This TCR was recovered from an adult with an advanced solid tumor such as melanoma, head and neck, liver or kidney cancer. The sample was CD4+ or CD8+ T cells sorted from blood, taken in a trial of the OX40 agonist ivuxolimab.

CDR3 residues: CASSSPTGAYEQYF. For the CDR3, the DNA is TGTGCCAGCAGCTCTCCGACCGGGGCCTACGAGCAGTACTTC. The chain joins TRBV7-2 to TRBJ2-7; TRBD2 might be the D (5 bases). Per the germline V gene, CDR1 is SGHTA and CDR2 is FQGNSA. V was clipped by 4 bases and J by 2 bases, with 12 bases between them. CDR3 length: 14 residues.